This T cell receptor beta chain was recorded in a study of shared clonotypes between healthy human individuals. Study-level results: It was anticipated that sequencing depth would influence how many clonotypes donors shared.

Of note for this clone: The antigen is unknown.

CD8 cells classed as naive were CD45RO-negative and positively selected for CCR7, excluding terminally differentiated effector memory CD45RA+ cells. Free of recent acute infections or vaccinations, the donors were healthy HIV-negative adults. Original handling: Filtering differed because ImmunoSEQ produced junction-only sequences that carried no quality scores. TCRdb keeps only in-frame clones here, not all; method: immunoSEQ multiplex PCR. V and J calls and clone size are given by that table; D and trimming were obtained from the DNA. The sample consists of about 2,200,000 clones, roughly 91% of them appearing once. This receptor was taken from a young man in good health. Some clones in this sample may be carry-over from other donors' samples. The sample comprised naive CD8+ T cells from PBMCs.

As DNA, the CDR3 is TGTGCCAGCAGCTTAGCCGGGACAGGGTCCCCTTTAGATACGCAGTATTTT. It translates to CASSLAGTGSPLDTQYF. This chain uses TRBV11-2 with TRBJ2-3, with 9 nucleotides matching TRBD1. This CDR3 contains 17 residues. J gave up 5 bases and V 1 base, and 10 bases lay outside the gene matches. Germline lookup yields CDR1 SGHAT and CDR2 FQNNGV.